This TCR beta chain was documented in a study of identical twins. This clonotype was counted ten times or more. The antigen is unknown. Germline-derived CDR1 and CDR2 are SGHRS and YFSETQ. The CDR3 is 14 amino acids. V lost 1 base and J 0 bases, leaving 8 bases between the germline ends. The authors used template switching to add a universal primer site and gave cDNA unique molecular identifiers. One entry per CDR3 protein, called by TCRdb with MiXCR from the 5' RACE reads. This sample has approximately 260,000 distinct CDR3 sequences, with roughly 13% found just once. Only healthy Caucasians were enrolled as donors. Study conclusions and caveats: The models gave estimates that fell short of the out-of-frame TCR alpha sharing seen in monozygotic twins. Out-of-frame alpha sequences shared by twins were enriched for low generation probability.

The source of this sequence is a young woman in good health. The genes are TRBV5-1 and TRBJ2-7; D uncertain. Sequenced input: memory (CD45RO+) T cells sorted from blood. The CDR3 reads CASSLLPDSYEQYF. Written as DNA, the CDR3 is TGCGCCAGCAGCTTGTTACCAGACTCCTACGAGCAGTACTTC.